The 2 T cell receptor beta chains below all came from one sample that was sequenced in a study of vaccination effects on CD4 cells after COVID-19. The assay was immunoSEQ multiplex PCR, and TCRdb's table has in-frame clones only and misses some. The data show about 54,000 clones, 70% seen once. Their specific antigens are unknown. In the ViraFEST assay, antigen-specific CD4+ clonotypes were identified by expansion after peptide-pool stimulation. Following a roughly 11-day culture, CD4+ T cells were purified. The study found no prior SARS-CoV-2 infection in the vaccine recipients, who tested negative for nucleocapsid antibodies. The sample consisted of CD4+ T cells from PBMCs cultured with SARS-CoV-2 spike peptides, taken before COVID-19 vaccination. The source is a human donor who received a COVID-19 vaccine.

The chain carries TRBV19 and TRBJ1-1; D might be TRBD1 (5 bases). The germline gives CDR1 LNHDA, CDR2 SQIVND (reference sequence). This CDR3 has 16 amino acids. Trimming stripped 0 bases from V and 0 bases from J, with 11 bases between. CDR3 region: CASSIEARRVNTEAFF. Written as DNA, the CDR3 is TGTGCCAGTAGTATAGAGGCCCGCAGGGTGAACACTGAAGCTTTCTTT.

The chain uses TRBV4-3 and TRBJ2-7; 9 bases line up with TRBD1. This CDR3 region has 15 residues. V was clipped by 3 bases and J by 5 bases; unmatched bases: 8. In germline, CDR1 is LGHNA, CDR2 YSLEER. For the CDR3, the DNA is TGCGCCAGCAGCCACGAGTGGGGACAGGGTAACGAGCAGTACTTC. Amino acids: CASSHEWGQGNEQYF.